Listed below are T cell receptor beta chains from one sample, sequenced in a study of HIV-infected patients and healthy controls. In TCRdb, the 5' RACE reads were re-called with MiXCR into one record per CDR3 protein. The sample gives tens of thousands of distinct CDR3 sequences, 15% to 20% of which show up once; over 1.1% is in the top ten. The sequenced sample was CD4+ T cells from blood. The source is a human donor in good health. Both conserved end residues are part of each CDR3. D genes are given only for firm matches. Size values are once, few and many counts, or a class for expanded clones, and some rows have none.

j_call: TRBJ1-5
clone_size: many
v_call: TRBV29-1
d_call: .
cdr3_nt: TGCAGCGTTGGGAATGTAGATCAGCCCCAGCATTTT
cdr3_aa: CSVGNVDQPQHF

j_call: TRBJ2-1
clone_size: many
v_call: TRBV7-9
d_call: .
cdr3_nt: TGTGCCAGCAGCTCCGGACTTGAGCAGTTCTTC
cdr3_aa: CASSSGLEQFF

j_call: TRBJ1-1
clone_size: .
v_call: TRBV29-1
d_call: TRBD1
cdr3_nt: TGCAGCGTCCGGGACAGAATCGCTTTCTTT
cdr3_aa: CSVRDRIAFF

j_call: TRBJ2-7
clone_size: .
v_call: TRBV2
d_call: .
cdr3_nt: TGTGCCAGCAGTGAAGCTAACAGGCGTTCGGGCGAGCAGTACTTC
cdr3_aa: CASSEANRRSGEQYF

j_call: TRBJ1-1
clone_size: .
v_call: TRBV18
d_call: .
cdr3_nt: TGTGCCAGCTCGCCCGAAAGGAACACTGAAGCTTTCTTT
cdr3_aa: CASSPERNTEAFF

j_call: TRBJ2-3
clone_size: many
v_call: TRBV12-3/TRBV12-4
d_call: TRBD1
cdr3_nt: TGTGCCAGCAGTTTTAAAAGGGGGCTTGGAGATACGCAGTATTTT
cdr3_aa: CASSFKRGLGDTQYF

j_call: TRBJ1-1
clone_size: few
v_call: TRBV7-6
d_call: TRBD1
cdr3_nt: TGTGCCAGCAGCCCAAGCCTCGGGACAGGGTTGGCTGAAGCTTTCTTT
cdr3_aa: CASSPSLGTGLAEAFF

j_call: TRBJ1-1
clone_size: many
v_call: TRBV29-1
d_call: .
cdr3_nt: TGCAGCGTTGGCCACCGGGCTTGGAACACTGAAGCTTTCTTT
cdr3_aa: CSVGHRAWNTEAFF

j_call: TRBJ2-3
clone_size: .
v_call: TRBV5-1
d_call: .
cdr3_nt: TGCGCCAGCAGCTTGGGGGTAGCTCGCACAGATACGCAGTATTTT
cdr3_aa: CASSLGVARTDTQYF

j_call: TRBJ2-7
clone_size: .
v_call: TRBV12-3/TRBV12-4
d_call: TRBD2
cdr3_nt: TGTGCCAGCAGCCCGGGACTAGCGGTCTCCTACGAGCAGTACTTC
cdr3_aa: CASSPGLAVSYEQYF

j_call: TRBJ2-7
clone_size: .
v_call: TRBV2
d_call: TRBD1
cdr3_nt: TGTGCCAGCAGTGAACGACAGGGGTCCTACGAGCAGTACTTC
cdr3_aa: CASSERQGSYEQYF

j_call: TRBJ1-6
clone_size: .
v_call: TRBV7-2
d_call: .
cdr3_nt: TGTGCCAGCAGCCGACCCAATTCACCCCTCCACTTT
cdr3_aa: CASSRPNSPLHF

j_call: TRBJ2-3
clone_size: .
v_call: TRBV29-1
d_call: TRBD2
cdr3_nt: TGCAGCGTTGAAGTGCGTAGCGGGAGTCTGGCTCGCACAGATACGCAGTATTTT
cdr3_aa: CSVEVRSGSLARTDTQYF

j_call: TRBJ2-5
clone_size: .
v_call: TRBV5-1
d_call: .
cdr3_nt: TGCGCCAGCAGCTTAGGGGGGGGCTCACAAGAGACCCAGTACTTC
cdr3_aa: CASSLGGGSQETQYF

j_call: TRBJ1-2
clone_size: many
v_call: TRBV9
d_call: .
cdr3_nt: TGTGCCAGCAGCGTAGCCCTACAGGGTTACTATGGCTACACCTTC
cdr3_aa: CASSVALQGYYGYTF

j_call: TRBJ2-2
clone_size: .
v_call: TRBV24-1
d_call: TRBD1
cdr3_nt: TGTGCCACCAGTGATGGGACAGGGAACACCGGGGAGCTGTTTTTT
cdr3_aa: CATSDGTGNTGELFF

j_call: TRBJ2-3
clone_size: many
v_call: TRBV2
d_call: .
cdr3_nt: TGTGCCAGCAGTCCTCCATTCACAGATACGCAGTATTTT
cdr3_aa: CASSPPFTDTQYF

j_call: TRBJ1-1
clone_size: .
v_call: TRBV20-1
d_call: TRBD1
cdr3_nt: TGCAGTGCTAGAGACGACGGGACAGAGGCGAGGAATGGGATTGAAGCTTTCTTT
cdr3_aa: CSARDDGTEARNGIEAFF

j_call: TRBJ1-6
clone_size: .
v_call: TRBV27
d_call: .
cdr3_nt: TGTGCCAGCAGCTCAATGGGGGTGGTTTCACCCCTCCACTTT
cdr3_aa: CASSSMGVVSPLHF

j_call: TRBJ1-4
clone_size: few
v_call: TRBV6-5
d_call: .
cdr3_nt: TGTGCCAGCAGTTACTCCTCAACAGATCGGGGTATTGAAAAACTGTTTTTT
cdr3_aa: CASSYSSTDRGIEKLFF

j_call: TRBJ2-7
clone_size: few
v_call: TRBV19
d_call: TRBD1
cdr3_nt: TGTGCCAGTAGTCGACAGGGGACCAACGAGCAGTACTTC
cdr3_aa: CASSRQGTNEQYF

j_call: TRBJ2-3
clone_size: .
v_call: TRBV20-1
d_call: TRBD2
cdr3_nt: TGCAGTGTGGACGGGAGGGCCCCAGATACGCAGTATTTT
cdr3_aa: CSVDGRAPDTQYF

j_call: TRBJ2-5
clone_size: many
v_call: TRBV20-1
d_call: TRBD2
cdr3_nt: TGCAGTGCCACCGGGACTAGCTTGGAGACCCAGTACTTC
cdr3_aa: CSATGTSLETQYF

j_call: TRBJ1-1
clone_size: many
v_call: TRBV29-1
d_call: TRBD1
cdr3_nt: TGCAGCGTTGGACAGGGGGGGATTGGTGCTGAAGCTTTCTTT
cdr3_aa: CSVGQGGIGAEAFF

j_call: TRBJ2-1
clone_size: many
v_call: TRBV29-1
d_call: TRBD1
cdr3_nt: TGCAGCGCTGCAAGGGACAGCTTTTCCTACAATGAGCAGTTCTTC
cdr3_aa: CSAARDSFSYNEQFF

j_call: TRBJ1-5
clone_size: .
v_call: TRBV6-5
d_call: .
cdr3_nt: TGTGCCAGCAGTCGGGACGATAGCAATCAGCCCCAGCATTTT
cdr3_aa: CASSRDDSNQPQHF

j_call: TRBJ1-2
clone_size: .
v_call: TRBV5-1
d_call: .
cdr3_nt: TGCGCCAGCAGCTTGTCTGGGGAGGGCTACACCTTC
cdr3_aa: CASSLSGEGYTF

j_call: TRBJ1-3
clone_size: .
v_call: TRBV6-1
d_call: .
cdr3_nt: TGTGCCAGCAGTGCCTCTAGGGGGTTTGGAAACACCATATATTTT
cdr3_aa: CASSASRGFGNTIYF

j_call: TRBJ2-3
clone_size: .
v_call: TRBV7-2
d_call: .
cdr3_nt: TGTGCCAGCAGCTTAGCGTACCAGGCTGATACGCAGTATTTT
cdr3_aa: CASSLAYQADTQYF

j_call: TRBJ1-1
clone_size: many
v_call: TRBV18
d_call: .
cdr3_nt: TGTGCCAGCTCACCGTATGTGAACACTGAAGCTTTCTTT
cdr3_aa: CASSPYVNTEAFF

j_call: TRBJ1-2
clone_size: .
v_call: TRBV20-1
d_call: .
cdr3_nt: TGCAGTGCTAGAGATTCGGGGCTCAGGAGTTATGGCTACACCTTC
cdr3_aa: CSARDSGLRSYGYTF

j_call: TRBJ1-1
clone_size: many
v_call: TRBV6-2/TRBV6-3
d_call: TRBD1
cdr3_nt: TGTGCCAGCAGTCCGCTCCGGGGACAGGGTACGACTGAAGCTTTCTTT
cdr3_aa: CASSPLRGQGTTEAFF

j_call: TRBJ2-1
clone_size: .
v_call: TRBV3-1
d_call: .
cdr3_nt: TGTGCCAGCAGCCAAGATTTCCGGGAGCCTTACAATGAGCAGTTCTTC
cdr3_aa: CASSQDFREPYNEQFF

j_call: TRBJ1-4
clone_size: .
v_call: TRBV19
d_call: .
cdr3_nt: TGTGCCAGTAGTAGGGCAGATGGGAATGAAAAACTGTTTTTT
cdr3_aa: CASSRADGNEKLFF

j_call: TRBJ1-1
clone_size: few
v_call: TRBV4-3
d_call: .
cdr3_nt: TGCGCCAGCAGCCCACGCCGGGACCGACTGTGGGGAACTGAAGCTTTCTTT
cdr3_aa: CASSPRRDRLWGTEAFF

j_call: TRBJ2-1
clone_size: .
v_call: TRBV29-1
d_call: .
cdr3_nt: TGCAGCGTTGAAGGGGGCCGGTCCTCCTACAATGAGCAGTTCTTC
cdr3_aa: CSVEGGRSSYNEQFF

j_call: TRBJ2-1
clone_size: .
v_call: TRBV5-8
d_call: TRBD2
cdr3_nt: TGTGCCAGCAGCTTGGTGCTAGCGGGAGTATCTGAGCAGTTCTTC
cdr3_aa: CASSLVLAGVSEQFF

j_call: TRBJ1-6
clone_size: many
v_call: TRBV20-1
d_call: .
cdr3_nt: TGCAGTGCTAGTCGGTCTTTTGATTCACCCCTCCACTTT
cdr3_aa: CSASRSFDSPLHF

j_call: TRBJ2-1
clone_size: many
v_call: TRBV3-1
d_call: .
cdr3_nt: TGTGCCAGCAGCCAGGACGTCAATGAGCAGTTCTTC
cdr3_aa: CASSQDVNEQFF

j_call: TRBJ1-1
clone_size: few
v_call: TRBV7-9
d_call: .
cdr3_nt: TGTGCCAGCAGCTTAGCAGTGGGGACGGCAGCCGCTGAAGCTTTCTTT
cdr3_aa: CASSLAVGTAAAEAFF

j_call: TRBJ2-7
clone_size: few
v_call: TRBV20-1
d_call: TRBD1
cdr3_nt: TGCAGTGCTCGTCGGGACAGGGGCTCCTACGAGCAGTACTTC
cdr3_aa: CSARRDRGSYEQYF

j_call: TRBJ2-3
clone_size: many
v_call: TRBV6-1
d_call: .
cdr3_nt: TGTGCCAGCAGTGGTGGGGCAGATACGCAGTATTTT
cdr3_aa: CASSGGADTQYF

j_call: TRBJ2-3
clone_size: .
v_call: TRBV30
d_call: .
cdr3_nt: TGTGCCTGGGTTAGATGGGATACGCAGTATTTT
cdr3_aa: CAWVRWDTQYF

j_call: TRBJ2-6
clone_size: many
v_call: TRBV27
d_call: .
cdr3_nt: TGTGCCAGCAGTTTGGAATGGGCGGGCTCCTCTGGGGCCAACGTCCTGACTTTC
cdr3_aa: CASSLEWAGSSGANVLTF

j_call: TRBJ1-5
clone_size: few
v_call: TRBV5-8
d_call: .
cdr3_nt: TGTGCCAGCAGCTTAAGGAGAAATCAGCCCCAGCATTTT
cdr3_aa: CASSLRRNQPQHF

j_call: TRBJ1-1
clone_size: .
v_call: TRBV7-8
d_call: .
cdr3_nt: TGTGCCAGCAGCTTACGTCCAGGGCATTTAAGCACTGAAGCTTTCTTT
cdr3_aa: CASSLRPGHLSTEAFF

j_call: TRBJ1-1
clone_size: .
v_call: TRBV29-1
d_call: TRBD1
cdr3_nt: TGCAGCGTACGGACAGGTCTTATGAACACTGAAGCTTTCTTT
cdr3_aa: CSVRTGLMNTEAFF

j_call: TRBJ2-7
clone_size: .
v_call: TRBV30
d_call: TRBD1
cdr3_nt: TGTGCCTGGAGTAGTAGGACAGGGACCTACGAGCAGTACTTC
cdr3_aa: CAWSSRTGTYEQYF

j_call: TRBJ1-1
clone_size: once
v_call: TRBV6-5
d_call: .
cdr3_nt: TGTGCCAGCAGTTACTCTTCAGGGAGGTATGAAGCTTTCTTT
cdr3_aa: CASSYSSGRYEAFF

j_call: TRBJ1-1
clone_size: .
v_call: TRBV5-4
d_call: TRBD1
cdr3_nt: TGTGCCAGCAGCCGGGGACAGGGATCTGAAGCTTTCTTT
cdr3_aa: CASSRGQGSEAFF

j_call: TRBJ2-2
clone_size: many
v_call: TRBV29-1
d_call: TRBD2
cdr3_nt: TGCAGCGTAATACTAGCGGGAGACACCGGGGAGCTGTTTTTT
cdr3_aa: CSVILAGDTGELFF

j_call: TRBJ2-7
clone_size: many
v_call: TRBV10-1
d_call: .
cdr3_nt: TGCGCCAGCAGTGAGATTCGGGATACCTCCTACGAGCAGTACTTC
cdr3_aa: CASSEIRDTSYEQYF

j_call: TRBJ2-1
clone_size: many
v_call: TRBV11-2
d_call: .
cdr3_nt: TGTGCCAGCAGTTCCGGGGCTAAGCAGTTCTTC
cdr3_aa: CASSSGAKQFF

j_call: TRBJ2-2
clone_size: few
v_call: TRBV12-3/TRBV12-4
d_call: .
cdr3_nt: TGTGCCAGCAGGACAGTAAACACCGGGGAGCTGTTTTTT
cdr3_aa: CASRTVNTGELFF

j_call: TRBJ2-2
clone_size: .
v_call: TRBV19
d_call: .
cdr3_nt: TGTGCCAGTAGTATAGGACAGAGTCCCACCGGGGAGCTGTTTTTT
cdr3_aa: CASSIGQSPTGELFF

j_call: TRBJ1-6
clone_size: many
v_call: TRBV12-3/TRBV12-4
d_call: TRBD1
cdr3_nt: TGTGCCAGCAGAAGGGGACAGATTAATTCACCCCTCCACTTT
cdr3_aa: CASRRGQINSPLHF

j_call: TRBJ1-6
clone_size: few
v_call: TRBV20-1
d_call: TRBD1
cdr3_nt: TGCAGTGCTAGGGGAACGACGGGACAGGGGATTGGTCGGTCCTATAATTCACCCCTCCACTTT
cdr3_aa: CSARGTTGQGIGRSYNSPLHF

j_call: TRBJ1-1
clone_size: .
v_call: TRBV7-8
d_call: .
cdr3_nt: TGTGCCAGCAGCTTAGTATCTGGGTACGCTTTCTTT
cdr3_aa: CASSLVSGYAFF

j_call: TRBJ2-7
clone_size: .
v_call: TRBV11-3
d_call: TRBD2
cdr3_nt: TGTGCCAGCAGCTTGGGCGGGAGGACCTACGAGCAGTACTTC
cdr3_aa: CASSLGGRTYEQYF

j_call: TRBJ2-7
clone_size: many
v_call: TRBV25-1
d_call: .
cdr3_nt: TGTGCCAGCAGTGAATGGAACAGCTACGAGCAGTACTTC
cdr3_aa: CASSEWNSYEQYF